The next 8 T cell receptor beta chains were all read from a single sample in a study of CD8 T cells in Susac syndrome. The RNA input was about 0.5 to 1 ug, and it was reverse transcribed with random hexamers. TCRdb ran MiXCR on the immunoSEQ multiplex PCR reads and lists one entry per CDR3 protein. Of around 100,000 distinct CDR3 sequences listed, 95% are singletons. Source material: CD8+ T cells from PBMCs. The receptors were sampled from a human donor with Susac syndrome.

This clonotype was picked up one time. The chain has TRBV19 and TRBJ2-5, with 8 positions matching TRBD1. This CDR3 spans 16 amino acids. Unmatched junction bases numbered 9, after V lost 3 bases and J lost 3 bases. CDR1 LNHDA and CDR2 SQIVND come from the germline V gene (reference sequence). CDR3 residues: CASSILGTGREETQYF. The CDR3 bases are TGTGCCAGTAGTATTCTCGGGACAGGCCGGGAAGAGACCCAGTACTTC.

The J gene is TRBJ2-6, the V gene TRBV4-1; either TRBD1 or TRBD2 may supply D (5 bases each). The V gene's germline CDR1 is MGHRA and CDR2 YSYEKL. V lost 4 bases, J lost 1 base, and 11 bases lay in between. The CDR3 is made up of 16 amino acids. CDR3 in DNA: TGCGCCAGCAGCCGGGACGAGGGATCTGGGGCCAACGTCCTGACTTTC. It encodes CASSRDEGSGANVLTF.

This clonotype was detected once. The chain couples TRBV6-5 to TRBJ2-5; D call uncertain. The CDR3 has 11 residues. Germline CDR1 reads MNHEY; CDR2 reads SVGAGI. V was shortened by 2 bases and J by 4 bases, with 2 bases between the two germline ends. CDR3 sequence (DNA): TGTGCCAGCAGTTACAGAGAGACCCAGTACTTC. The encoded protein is CASSYRETQYF.

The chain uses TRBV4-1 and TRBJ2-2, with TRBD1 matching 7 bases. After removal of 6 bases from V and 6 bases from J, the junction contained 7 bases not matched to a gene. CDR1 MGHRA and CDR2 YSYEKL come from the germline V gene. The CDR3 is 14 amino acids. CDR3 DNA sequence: TGCGCCAGCAGTAAGGGGGCATCTGCCGGGGAGCTGTTTTTT. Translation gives CASSKGASAGELFF.

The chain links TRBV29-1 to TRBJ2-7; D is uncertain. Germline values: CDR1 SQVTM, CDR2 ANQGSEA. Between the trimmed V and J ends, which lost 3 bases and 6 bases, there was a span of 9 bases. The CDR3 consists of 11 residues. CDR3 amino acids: CSVDEATEQYF. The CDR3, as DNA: TGCAGCGTTGATGAGGCCACCGAGCAGTACTTC.

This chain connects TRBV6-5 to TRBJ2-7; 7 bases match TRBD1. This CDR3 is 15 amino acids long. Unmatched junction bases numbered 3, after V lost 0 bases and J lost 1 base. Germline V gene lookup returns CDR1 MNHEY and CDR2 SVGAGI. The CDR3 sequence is CASSYSGDSSYEQYF. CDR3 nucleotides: TGTGCCAGCAGTTACTCCGGGGACAGTTCCTACGAGCAGTACTTC.

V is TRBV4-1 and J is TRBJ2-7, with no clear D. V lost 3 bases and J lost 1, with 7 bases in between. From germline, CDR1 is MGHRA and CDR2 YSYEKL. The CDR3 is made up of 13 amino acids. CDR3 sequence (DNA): TGCGCCAGCAGCCAGGCAGGTTCCTACGAGCAGTACTTC. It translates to CASSQAGSYEQYF.

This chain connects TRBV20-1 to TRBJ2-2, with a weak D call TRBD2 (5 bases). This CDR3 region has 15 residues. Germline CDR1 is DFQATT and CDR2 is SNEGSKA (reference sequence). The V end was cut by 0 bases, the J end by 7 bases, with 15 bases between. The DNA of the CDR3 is TGCAGTGCTAGAGATCCGGTTGCGGGCCTCGGGGAGCTGTTTTTT. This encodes CSARDPVAGLGELFF.